A single sample gave rise to the 2 T cell receptor beta chains below, sequenced in a study of blood T cell repertoires in COVID-19. The assay was immunoSEQ multiplex PCR, and TCRdb's table has in-frame clones only and misses some. This sample has hundreds of thousands of clones, with roughly 90% found just once. The specimen was PBMCs or T cells enriched from blood (not recorded which). Receptor source: a woman in her 30s who had recovered from COVID-19.

This chain links TRBV18 with TRBJ1-6; D gene unclear. Deletions cut 4 bases from V and 4 bases from J, with 11 bases between. The germline CDR1 and CDR2 sequences are KGHSH and LQKENI. The CDR3 extends over 15 amino acids. The DNA for the CDR3 is TGTGCCAGCTCACGTGCGGGAGGATATAATTCACCCCTCCACTTT. Amino acid sequence: CASSRAGGYNSPLHF.

The J gene is TRBJ2-1, the V gene TRBV6-1, with D possibly matching TRBD2 (6 bases). There are 14 residues in the CDR3. CDR1 MNHNS and CDR2 SASEGT come from the germline V gene. V lost 1 base, J lost 3 bases, and 7 bases lay in between. In DNA, the CDR3 is TGTGCCAGCAGTGAAGTTAGCGGCTACAATGAGCAGTTCTTC. This codes for CASSEVSGYNEQFF.